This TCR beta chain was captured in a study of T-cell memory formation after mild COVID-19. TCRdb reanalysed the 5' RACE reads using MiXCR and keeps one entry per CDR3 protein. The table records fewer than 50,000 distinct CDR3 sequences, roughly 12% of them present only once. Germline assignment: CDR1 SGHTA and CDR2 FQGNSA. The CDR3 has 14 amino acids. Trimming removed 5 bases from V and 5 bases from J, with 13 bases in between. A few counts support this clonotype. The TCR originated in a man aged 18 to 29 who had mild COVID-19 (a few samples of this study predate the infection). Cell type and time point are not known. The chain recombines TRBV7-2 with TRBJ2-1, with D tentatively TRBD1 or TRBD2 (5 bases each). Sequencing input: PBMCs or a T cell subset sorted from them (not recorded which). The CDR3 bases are TGTGCCAGCAGCCCCATGGGGGTCCACAATGAGCAGTTCTTC. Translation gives CASSPMGVHNEQFF.